This TCR beta chain was found in a study of somatic mutations in cytotoxic T cells in rheumatoid arthritis. The table came from immunoSEQ multiplex PCR; TCRdb's copy has only in-frame clones and leaves some out. The data show approximately 33,000 clones, roughly 80% seen once. The CDR3 consists of 14 residues. The J segment lost 3 bases and the V segment lost 5 bases, leaving 3 bases of the junction unmatched. The germline gives CDR1 LNHDA, CDR2 SQIVND (reference sequence). V is TRBV19 and J is TRBJ2-7, with 11 bases that match TRBD2. This TCR came from a man between 35 and 55 years old in good health. Sequencing was done on a sample of CD8+ T cells sorted from blood. CDR3 sequence (DNA): TGTGCCAGTAGTTCCGGGACTAGCGGCTACGAGCAGTACTTC. Translated, it gives CASSSGTSGYEQYF.